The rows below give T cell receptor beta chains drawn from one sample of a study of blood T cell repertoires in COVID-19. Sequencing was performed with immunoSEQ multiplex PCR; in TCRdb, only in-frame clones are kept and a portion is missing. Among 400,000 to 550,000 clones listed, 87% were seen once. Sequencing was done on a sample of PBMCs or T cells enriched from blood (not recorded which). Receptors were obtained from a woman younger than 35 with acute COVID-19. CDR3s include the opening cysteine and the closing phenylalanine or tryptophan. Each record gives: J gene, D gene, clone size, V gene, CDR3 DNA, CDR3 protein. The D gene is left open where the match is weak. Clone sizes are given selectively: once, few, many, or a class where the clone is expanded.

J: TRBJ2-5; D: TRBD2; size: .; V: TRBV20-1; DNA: TGCAGTGCTAGTATAGCGGGGGGAGTGGAGACCCAGTACTTC; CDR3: CSASIAGGVETQYF
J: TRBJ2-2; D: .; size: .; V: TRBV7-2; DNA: TGTGCCAGCGCATCCTACTCCGACACCGGGGAGCTGTTTTTT; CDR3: CASASYSDTGELFF
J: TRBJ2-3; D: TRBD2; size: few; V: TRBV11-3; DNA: TGTGCCAGCAGGGACACTAGCGGTGGAAGCACAGATACGCAGTATTTT; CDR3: CASRDTSGGSTDTQYF
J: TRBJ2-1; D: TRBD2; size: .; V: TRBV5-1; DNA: TGCGCCAGCAGCTTGGCCTCGGGGGGGCCCAACAATGAGCAGTTCTTC; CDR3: CASSLASGGPNNEQFF
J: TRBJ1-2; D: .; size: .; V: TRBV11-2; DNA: TGTGCCAGCAGCCAAGGACAGCTTAACTATGGCTACACCTTC; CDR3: CASSQGQLNYGYTF
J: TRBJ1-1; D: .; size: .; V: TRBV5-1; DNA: TGCGCCAGCAAAGGAGGGTGGGGGGTCGGCACTGAAGCTTTCTTT; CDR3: CASKGGWGVGTEAFF
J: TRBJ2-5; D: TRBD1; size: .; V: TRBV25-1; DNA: TGTGCCAGCAGTCGGGACAGCCAAGAGACCCAGTACTTC; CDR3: CASSRDSQETQYF
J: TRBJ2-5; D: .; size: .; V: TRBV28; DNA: TGTGCCAGCAGTTTATCGTTGGAGACCCAGTACTTC; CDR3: CASSLSLETQYF
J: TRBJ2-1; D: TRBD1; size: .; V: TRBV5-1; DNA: TGCGCCAGCAGCCCGAGGGACAGGGGAAATGAGCAGTTCTTC; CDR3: CASSPRDRGNEQFF
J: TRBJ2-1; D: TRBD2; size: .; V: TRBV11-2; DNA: TGTGCCAGCAGCTCTCAGGGACTAGCGGGAGTTAATGAGCAGTTCTTC; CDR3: CASSSQGLAGVNEQFF
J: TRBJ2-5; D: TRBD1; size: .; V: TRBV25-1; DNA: TGTGCCAGCTCCGAGGGACAGAAACTACAAGAGACCCAGTACTTC; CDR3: CASSEGQKLQETQYF
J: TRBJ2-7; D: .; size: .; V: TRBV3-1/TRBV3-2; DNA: TGTGCCAGCAGCCAAGCCAGGCGCTCCTACGAGCAGTACTTC; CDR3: CASSQARRSYEQYF
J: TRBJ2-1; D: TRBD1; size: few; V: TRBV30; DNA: TGTGCCTGGAGTGTACTCGGACAGGGGGGAAATGAGCAGTTCTTC; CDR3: CAWSVLGQGGNEQFF
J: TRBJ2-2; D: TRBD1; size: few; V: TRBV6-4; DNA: TGTGCCAGCAGTGTCACAGGGGAAGGCGGGGAGCTGTTTTTT; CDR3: CASSVTGEGGELFF
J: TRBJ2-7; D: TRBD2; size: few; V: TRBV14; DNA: TGTGCCAGCAGCCAAGATGGCGGGAGTGCGAACGAGCAGTACTTC; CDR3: CASSQDGGSANEQYF
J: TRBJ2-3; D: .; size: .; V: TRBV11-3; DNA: TGTGCCAGCAGCTCCATACTCACAGATACGCAGTATTTT; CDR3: CASSSILTDTQYF
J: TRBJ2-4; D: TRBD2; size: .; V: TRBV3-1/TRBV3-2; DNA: TGTGCCAGCAGCCAAGCGATGGCTAGCGGGAGCTTAGGCATTCAGTACTTC; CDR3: CASSQAMASGSLGIQYF
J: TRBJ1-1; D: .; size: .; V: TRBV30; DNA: TGTGCCTGGAGTCCCCCTCTGAGATCTATGAACACTGAAGCTTTCTTT; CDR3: CAWSPPLRSMNTEAFF
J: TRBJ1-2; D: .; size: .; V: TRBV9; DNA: TGTGCCAGCAGCGTAGCCCAGGCCCCTAACTATGGCTACACCTTC; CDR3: CASSVAQAPNYGYTF
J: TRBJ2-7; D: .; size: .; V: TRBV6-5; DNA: TGTGCCAGCGGAGAACTGGGGGCTCACGAGCAGTACTTC; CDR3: CASGELGAHEQYF
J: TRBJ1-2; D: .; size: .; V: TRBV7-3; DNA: TGTGCCAGCAGCTCATCCCCGGGGGGTACCTATGGCTACACCTTC; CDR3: CASSSSPGGTYGYTF
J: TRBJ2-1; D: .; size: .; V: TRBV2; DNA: TGTGCCAGCAGTGAACTACGGACCGGGGGTGAGCAGTTCTTC; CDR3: CASSELRTGGEQFF
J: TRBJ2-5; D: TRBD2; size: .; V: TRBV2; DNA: TGTGCCAGTAGCCCGGGGGGTCCCGGGAGGGAGACCCAGTACTTC; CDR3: CASSPGGPGRETQYF
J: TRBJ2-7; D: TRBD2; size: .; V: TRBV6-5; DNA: TGTGCCAGCAGCCTAGCGGAGTACTACGAGCAGTACTTC; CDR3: CASSLAEYYEQYF
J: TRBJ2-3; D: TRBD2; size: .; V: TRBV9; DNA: TGTGCCAGCAACCGCCAGGGAGCGGGAGACCTCACAGATACGCAGTATTTT; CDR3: CASNRQGAGDLTDTQYF
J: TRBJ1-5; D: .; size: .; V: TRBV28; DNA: TGTGCCAGCAGTTTAAGGAGGGGCAATCAGCCCCAGCATTTT; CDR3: CASSLRRGNQPQHF
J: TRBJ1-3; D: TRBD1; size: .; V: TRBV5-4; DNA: TGTGCCAGCAGCTCCGGACAGGGGGCTGGAAACACCATATATTTT; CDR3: CASSSGQGAGNTIYF
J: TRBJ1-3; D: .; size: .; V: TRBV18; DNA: TGTGCCAGCTCACCGCAGGGGAGTGGAAACACCATATATTTT; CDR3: CASSPQGSGNTIYF
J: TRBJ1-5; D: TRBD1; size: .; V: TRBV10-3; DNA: TGTGCCATCAGTGAGTCTGGGACAGGGGTTCAGCCCCAGCATTTT; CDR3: CAISESGTGVQPQHF
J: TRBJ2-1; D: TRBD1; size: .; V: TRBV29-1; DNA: TGCAGCGTTGAAGGGCGGGGGAGACAGGGGGCTAGGAATGAGCAGTTCTTC; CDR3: CSVEGRGRQGARNEQFF
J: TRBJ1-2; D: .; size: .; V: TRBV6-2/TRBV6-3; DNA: TGTGCCAGCAGCTATCCCGACAGAGCTAACTATGGCTACACCTTC; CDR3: CASSYPDRANYGYTF
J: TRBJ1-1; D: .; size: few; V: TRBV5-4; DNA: TGTGCCAGCAGCTTTAAAGAGACTGAAGCTTTCTTT; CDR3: CASSFKETEAFF
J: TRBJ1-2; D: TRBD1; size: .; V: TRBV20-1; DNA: TGCAGTGCTAGTCAGGGGGCGCGCGGTTTTGGTCAAAACTATGGCTACACCTTC; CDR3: CSASQGARGFGQNYGYTF
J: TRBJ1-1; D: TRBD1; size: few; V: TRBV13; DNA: TGTGCCAGCAGCCTTCCGGGACAGGGGGCGCGAAGTGGGACTGAAGCTTTCTTT; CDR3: CASSLPGQGARSGTEAFF
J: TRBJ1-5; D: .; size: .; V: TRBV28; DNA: TGTGCCAGCATGAAGGTCAGGGATCAGCCCCAGCATTTT; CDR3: CASMKVRDQPQHF
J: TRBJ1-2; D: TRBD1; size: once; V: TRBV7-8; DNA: TGTGCCAGCAGACCTACCGGGACAGGGTTCTATGGCTACACCTTC; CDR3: CASRPTGTGFYGYTF
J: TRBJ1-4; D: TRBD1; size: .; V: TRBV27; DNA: TGTGCCAGCAGCCGTGACAGGGGCAGGGAAAAACTGTTTTTT; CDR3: CASSRDRGREKLFF
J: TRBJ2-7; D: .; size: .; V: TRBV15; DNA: TGTGCCACCAGCAGAGGGAGCGAGCAGTACTTC; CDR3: CATSRGSEQYF
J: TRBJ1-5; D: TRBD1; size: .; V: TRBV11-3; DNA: TGTGCCAGCAGCCCCAGGGGGGAGAGCAATCAGCCCCAGCATTTT; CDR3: CASSPRGESNQPQHF
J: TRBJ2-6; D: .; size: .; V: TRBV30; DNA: TGTGCCTGGAGTAGGGGCTCTGGGGCCAACGTCCTGACTTTC; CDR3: CAWSRGSGANVLTF
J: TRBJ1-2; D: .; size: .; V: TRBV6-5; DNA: TGTGCCAGCACCTATGGGCCTAACTATGGCTACACCTTC; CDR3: CASTYGPNYGYTF
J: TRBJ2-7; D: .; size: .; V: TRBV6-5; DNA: TGTGCCAGCAGTTACTCGCGCCTAGGTGGCGAGCAGTACTTC; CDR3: CASSYSRLGGEQYF
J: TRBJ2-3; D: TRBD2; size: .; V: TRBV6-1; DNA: TGTGCCAGCAGTGAAGGGTATGGGACTAGCGGGAGCCGCACAGATACGCAGTATTTT; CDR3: CASSEGYGTSGSRTDTQYF
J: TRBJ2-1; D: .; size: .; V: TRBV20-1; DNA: TGCAGTGCTCCTACCTACAATGAGCAGTTCTTC; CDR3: CSAPTYNEQFF
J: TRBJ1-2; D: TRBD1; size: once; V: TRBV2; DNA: TGTGCCAGCAGTGAATTGGTAAGGACAGGGAATGACTACACCTTC; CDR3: CASSELVRTGNDYTF
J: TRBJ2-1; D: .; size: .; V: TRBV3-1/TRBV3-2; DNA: TGTGCCAGCAGCCAAGGTCCGGGAACAGACACCCAGTTCTTC; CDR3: CASSQGPGTDTQFF
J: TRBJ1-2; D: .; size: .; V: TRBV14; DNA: TGTGCCAGCAGCCAAGGGTTCGGCAGGGCTCTTGGCTACACCTTC; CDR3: CASSQGFGRALGYTF
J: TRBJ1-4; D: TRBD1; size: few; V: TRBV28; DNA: TGTGCCAGCAGTCAGGACAGGAATGAAAAACTGTTTTTT; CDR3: CASSQDRNEKLFF
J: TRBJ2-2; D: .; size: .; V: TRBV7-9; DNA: TGTGCCAGCAGCCCGACGGACTGGGGCACCGGGGAGCTGTTTTTT; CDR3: CASSPTDWGTGELFF